The rows below give T cell receptor beta chains drawn from one sample of a study of T cells expressing NK-cell markers. TCRdb reprocessed the 5' RACE reads and stores each CDR3 protein as one record, lacking DNA. Its table lists fewer than 400,000 distinct CDR3 sequences. The sample taken for sequencing was blood T cells: a sorted CD56 or NKG2C T cell subset, CD4+ or CD8+ T cells, or bulk PBMC T cells (not recorded which). These receptors all stem from a woman aged 50 to 60 in good health. The CDR3 runs from the conserved cysteine through the conserved F or W.

CDR3: CASSFTSGTTHEQYF; V: TRBV6-6; J: TRBJ2-7
CDR3: CASTTGGETQYF; V: TRBV6-6; J: TRBJ2-5
CDR3: CASSQVPATEQFF; V: TRBV14; J: TRBJ2-1
CDR3: CASSLGLGRVSIHGYTF; V: TRBV5-1; J: TRBJ1-2
CDR3: CASSFGGGGLNTEAFF; V: TRBV5-1; J: TRBJ1-1
CDR3: CASSPSGRAQFEQYF; V: TRBV6-5; J: TRBJ2-7
CDR3: CASSQDSDTTDTQYF; V: TRBV4-1; J: TRBJ2-3
CDR3: CASSLYPAGIRETQYF; V: TRBV27; J: TRBJ2-5
CDR3: CASSGPSGVSYEQYF; V: TRBV7-8; J: TRBJ2-7
CDR3: CASRGVSGQPQHF; V: TRBV12-3/TRBV12-4; J: TRBJ1-5
CDR3: CASSFSLSSGELFF; V: TRBV5-5; J: TRBJ2-2
CDR3: CSGVNTDTQYF; V: TRBV20-1; J: TRBJ2-3
CDR3: CASSSVLQQAGNGYTF; V: TRBV5-1; J: TRBJ1-2
CDR3: CSGIGNNSPLHF; V: TRBV20-1; J: TRBJ1-6
CDR3: CAIRQQSSYEQYF; V: TRBV2; J: TRBJ2-7
CDR3: CASSQAVFSWYGYTF; V: TRBV4-1; J: TRBJ1-2
CDR3: CASSEGWGRQYGYTF; V: TRBV10-2; J: TRBJ1-2
CDR3: CASSYPRGGGGGVRDNEQFF; V: TRBV11-2; J: TRBJ2-1
CDR3: CASSISPRDEQYF; V: TRBV13; J: TRBJ2-7
CDR3: CASTPSGRRKEAFF; V: TRBV12-3/TRBV12-4; J: TRBJ1-1
CDR3: CASSLRVSGETQYF; V: TRBV5-1; J: TRBJ2-5
CDR3: CSATPDGYGYTF; V: TRBV20-1; J: TRBJ1-2
CDR3: CASSRQSGSPTDTQYF; V: TRBV4-1; J: TRBJ2-3
CDR3: CASSPRTGESYEQYF; V: TRBV14; J: TRBJ2-7
CDR3: CASTMPVGGGQFF; V: TRBV6-5; J: TRBJ2-1
CDR3: CASRPPGLAGTGELFF; V: TRBV5-1; J: TRBJ2-2
CDR3: CASSLDASGNLDTQYF; V: TRBV5-5; J: TRBJ2-3
CDR3: CASSRGLAGGYEQFF; V: TRBV4-1; J: TRBJ2-1
CDR3: CASTLGSVVDTQYF; V: TRBV9; J: TRBJ2-3
CDR3: CASSWGQEGTQYF; V: TRBV12-3/TRBV12-4; J: TRBJ2-5
CDR3: CASSWGGTGESPLHF; V: TRBV27; J: TRBJ1-6
CDR3: CASSLADGGLRELFF; V: TRBV5-6; J: TRBJ2-2
CDR3: CASSLRDGTYNEQFF; V: TRBV5-1; J: TRBJ2-1
CDR3: CASSARDSSYNEQFF; V: TRBV27; J: TRBJ2-1
CDR3: CSARPQGSYNEQFF; V: TRBV20-1; J: TRBJ2-1
CDR3: CSSGVGTAEAFF; V: TRBV29-1; J: TRBJ1-1
CDR3: CASSQSTWSYNEQFF; V: TRBV4-1; J: TRBJ2-1